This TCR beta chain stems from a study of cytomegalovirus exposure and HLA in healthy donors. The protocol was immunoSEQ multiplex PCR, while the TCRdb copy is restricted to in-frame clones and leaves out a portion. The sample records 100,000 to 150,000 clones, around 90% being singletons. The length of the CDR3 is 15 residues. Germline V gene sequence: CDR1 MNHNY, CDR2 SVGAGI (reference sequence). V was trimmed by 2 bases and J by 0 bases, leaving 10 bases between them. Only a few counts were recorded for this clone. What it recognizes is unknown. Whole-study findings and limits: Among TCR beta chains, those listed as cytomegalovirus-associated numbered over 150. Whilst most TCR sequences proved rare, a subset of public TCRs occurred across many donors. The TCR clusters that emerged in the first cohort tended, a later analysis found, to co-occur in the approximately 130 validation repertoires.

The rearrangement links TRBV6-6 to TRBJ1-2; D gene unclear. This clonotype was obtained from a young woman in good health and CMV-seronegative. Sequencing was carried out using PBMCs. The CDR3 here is CASSYPPGANYGYTF. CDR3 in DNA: TGTGCCAGCAGTTACCCGCCTGGAGCTAACTATGGCTACACCTTC.